This T cell receptor beta chain was obtained from a study of T cell responses to AZD1222 COVID-19 vaccine. Comment on this clone: Its antigen is currently unknown.

Method: immunoSEQ multiplex PCR; TCRdb's copy keeps in-frame clones and lacks some. The table includes 150,000 or so clones, nearly 95% detected once. The germline V gene encodes CDR1 MGHRA and CDR2 YSYEKL. CDR3 length: 17 amino acids. V lost 0 bases, J lost 4 bases, and 8 bases stayed unmatched. Study conclusions and caveats: Sampling captured repertoires only after the peak T cell response.

The sample here was peripheral blood, taken on day 0 of AZD1222 vaccination. This receptor was identified in an adult in good health. The rearrangement joins TRBV4-1 to TRBJ1-2; TRBD1 matches at 10 bases. The CDR3 region is CASSQDQRDRGVYGYTF. CDR3 bases: TGCGCCAGCAGCCAAGATCAACGGGACAGGGGAGTCTATGGCTACACCTTC.